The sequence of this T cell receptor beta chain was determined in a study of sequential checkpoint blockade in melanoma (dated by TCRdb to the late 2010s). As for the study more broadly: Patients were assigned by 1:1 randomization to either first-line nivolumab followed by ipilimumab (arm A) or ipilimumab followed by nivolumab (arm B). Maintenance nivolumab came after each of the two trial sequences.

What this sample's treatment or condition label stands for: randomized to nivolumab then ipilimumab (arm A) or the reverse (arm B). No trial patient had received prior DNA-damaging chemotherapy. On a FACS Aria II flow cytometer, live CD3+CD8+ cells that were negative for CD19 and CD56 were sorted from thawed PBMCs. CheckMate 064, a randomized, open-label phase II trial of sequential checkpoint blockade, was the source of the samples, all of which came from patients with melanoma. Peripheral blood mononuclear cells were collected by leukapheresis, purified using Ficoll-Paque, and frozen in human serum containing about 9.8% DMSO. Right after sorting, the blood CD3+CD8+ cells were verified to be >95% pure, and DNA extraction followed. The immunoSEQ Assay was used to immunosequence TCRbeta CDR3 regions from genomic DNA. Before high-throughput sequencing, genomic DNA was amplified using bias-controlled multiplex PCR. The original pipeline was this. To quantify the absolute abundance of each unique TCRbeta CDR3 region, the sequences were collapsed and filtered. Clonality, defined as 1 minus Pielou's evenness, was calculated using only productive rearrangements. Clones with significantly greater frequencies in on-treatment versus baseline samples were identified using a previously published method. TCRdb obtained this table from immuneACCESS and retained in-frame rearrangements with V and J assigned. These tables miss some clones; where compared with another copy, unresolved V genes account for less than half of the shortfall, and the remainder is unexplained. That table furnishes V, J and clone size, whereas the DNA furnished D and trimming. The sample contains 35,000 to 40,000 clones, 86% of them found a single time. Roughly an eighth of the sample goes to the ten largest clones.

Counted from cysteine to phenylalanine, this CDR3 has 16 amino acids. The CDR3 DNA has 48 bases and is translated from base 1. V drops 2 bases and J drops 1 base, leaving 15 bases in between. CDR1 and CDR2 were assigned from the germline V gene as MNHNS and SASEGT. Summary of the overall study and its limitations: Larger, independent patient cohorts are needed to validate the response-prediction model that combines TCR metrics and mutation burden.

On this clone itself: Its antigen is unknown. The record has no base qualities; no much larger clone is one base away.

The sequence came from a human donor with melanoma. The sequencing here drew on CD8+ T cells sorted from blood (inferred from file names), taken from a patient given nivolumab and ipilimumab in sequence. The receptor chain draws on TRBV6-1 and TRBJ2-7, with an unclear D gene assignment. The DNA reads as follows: TGTGCCAGCAGTGAAATTGGCTTCGGAGATTCCTACGAGCAGTACTTC. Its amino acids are CASSEIGFGDSYEQYF.